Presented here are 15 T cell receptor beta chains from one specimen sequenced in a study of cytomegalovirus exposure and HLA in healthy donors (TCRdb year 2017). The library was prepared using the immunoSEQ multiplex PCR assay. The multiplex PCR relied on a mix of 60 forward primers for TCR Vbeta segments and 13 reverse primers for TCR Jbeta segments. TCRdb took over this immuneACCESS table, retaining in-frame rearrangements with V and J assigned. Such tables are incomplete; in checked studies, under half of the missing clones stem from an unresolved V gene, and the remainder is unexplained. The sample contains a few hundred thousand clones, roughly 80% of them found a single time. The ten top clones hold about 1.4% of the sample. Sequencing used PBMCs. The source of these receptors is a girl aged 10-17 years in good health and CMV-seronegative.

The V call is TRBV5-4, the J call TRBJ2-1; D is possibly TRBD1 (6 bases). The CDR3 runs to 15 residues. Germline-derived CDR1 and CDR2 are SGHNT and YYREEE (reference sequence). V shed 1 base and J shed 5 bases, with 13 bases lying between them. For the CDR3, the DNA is TGTGCCAGCAGCTTGTGGAGATACAGGGACAATGAGCAGTTCTTC. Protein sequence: CASSLWRYRDNEQFF.

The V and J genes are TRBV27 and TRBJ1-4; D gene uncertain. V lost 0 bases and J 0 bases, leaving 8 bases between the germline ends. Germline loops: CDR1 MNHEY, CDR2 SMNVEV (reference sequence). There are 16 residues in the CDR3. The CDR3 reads CASSLSAYPTNEKLFF. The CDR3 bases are TGTGCCAGCAGTTTATCGGCATATCCAACTAATGAAAAACTGTTTTTT.

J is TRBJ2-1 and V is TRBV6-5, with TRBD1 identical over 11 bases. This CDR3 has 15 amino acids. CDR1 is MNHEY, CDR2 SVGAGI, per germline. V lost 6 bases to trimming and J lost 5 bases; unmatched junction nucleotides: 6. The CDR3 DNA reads TGTGCCAGCAGCGCGGACAGGGGGCAAAACAATGAGCAGTTCTTC. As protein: CASSADRGQNNEQFF.

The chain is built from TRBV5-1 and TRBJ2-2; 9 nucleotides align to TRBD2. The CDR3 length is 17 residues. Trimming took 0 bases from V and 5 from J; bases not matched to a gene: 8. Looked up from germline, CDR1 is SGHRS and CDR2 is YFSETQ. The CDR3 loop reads CASSLGWGLADTGELFF. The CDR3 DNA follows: TGCGCCAGCAGCTTGGGTTGGGGACTAGCTGATACCGGGGAGCTGTTTTTT.

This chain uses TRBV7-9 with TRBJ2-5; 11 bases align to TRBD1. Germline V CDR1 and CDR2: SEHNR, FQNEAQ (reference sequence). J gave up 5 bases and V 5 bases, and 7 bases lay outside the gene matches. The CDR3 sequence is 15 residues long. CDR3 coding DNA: TGTGCCAGCAGCCCCGGACAGGGGGCCCGGGAGACCCAGTACTTC. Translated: CASSPGQGARETQYF.

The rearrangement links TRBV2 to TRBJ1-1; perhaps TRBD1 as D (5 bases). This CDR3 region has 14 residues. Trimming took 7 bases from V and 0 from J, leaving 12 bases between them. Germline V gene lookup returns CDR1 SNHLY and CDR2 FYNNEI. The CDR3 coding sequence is TGTGCCAGCACGGGCAACAGGATGAACACTGAAGCTTTCTTT. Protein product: CASTGNRMNTEAFF.

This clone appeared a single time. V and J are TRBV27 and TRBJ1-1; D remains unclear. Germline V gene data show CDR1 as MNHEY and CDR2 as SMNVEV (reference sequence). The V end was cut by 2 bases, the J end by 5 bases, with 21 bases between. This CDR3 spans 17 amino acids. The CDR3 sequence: CASSLESRGRGRTEAFF. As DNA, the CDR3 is TGTGCCAGCAGTTTAGAGAGCCGAGGTCGAGGGAGGACTGAAGCTTTCTTT.

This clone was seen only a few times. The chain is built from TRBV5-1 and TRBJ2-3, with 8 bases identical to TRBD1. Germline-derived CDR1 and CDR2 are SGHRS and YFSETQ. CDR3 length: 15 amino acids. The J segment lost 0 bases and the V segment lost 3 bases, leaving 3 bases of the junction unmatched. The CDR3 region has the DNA TGCGCCAGCAGCTCAGGGGGCACTAGCACAGATACGCAGTATTTT. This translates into CASSSGGTSTDTQYF.

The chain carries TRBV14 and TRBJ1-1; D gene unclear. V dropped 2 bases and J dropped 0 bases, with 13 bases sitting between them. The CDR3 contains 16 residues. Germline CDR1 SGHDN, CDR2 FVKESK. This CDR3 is CASSQLPGAMNTEAFF. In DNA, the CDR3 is TGTGCCAGCAGCCAATTACCGGGAGCCATGAACACTGAAGCTTTCTTT. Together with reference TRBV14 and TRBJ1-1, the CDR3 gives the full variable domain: EAGVTQFPSHSVIEKGQTVTLRCDPISGHDNLYWYRRVMGKEIKFLLHFVKESKQDESGMPNNRFLAERTGGTYSTLKVQPAELEDSGVYFCASSQLPGAMNTEAFFGQGTRLTVV.

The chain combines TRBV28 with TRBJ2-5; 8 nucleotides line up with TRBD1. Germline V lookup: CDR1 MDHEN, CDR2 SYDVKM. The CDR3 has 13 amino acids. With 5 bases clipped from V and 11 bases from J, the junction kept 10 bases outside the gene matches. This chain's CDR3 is CASSAAGGGEQYF. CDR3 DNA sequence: TGTGCCAGCAGTGCAGCAGGGGGCGGGGAGCAGTACTTC.

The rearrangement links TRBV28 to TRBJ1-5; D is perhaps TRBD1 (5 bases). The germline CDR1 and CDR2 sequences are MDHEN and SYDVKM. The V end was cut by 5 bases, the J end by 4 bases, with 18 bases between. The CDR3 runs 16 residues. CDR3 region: CASSPSRKRGNQPQHF. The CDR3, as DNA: TGTGCCAGCAGTCCATCTCGAAAACGGGGGAATCAGCCCCAGCATTTT. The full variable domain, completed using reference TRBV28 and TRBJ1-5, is DVKVTQSSRYLVKRTGEKVFLECVQDMDHENMFWYRQDPGLGLRLIYFSYDVKMKEKGDIPEGYSVSREKKERFSLILESASTNQTSMYLCASSPSRKRGNQPQHFGDGTRLSIL.

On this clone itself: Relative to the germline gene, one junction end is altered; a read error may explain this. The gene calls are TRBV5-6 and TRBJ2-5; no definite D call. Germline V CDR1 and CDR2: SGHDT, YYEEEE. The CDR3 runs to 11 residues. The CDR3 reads CASRLSSVVNF. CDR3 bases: TGTGCCAGCAGGCTAAGCTCGGTCGTCAACTTC. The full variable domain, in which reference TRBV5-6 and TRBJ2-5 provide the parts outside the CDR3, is DAGVTQSPTHLIKTRGQQVTLRCSPKSGHDTVSWYQQALGQGPQFIFQYYEEEERQRGNFPDRFSGHQFPNYSSELNVNALLLGDSALYLCASRLSSVVNFGPGTRLLVL.

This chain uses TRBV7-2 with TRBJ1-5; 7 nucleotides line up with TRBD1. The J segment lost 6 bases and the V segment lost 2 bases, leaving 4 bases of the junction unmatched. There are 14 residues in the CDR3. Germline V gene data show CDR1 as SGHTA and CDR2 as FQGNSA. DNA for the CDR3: TGTGCCAGCAGCTTAACAGGGGCCGGTCAGCCCCAGCATTTT. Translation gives CASSLTGAGQPQHF.

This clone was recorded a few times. The CDR3 region is CASSLQFLTGSGPPLHF. CDR3 DNA: TGCGCCAGCAGCCTACAATTCCTGACAGGTTCCGGGCCACCCCTCCACTTT. The V gene is TRBV4-3, the J gene TRBJ1-6; D is possibly TRBD1 (6 bases). This CDR3 contains 17 residues. The V gene lost 4 bases and the J gene lost 11 bases, with 24 bases spanning the gap. The germline V gene has CDR1 LGHNA and CDR2 YSLEER.

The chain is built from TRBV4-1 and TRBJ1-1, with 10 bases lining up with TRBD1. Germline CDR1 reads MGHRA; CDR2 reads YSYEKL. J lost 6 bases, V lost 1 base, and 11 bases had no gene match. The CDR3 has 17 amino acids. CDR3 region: CASSQGRTGGVGAEAFF. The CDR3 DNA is TGCGCCAGCAGCCAAGGGAGGACAGGGGGGGTGGGAGCTGAAGCTTTCTTT.